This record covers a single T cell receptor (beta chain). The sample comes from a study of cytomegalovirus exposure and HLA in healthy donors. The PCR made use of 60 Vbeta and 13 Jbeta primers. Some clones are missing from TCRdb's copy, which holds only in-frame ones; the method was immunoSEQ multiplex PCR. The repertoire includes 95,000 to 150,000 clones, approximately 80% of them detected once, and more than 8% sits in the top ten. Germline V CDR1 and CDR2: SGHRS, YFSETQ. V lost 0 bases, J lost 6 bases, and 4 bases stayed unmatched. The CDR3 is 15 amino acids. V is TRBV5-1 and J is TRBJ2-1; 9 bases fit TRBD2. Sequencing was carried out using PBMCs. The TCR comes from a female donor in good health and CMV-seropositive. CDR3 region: CASSLAAGGTNEQFF. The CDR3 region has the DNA TGCGCCAGCAGCTTGGCGGCGGGGGGGACCAATGAGCAGTTCTTC. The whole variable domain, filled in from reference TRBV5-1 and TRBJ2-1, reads KAGVTQTPRYLIKTRGQQVTLSCSPISGHRSVSWYQQTPGQGLQFLFEYFSETQRNKGNFPGRFSGRQFSNSRSEMNVSTLELGDSALYLCASSLAAGGTNEQFFGPGTRLTVL.